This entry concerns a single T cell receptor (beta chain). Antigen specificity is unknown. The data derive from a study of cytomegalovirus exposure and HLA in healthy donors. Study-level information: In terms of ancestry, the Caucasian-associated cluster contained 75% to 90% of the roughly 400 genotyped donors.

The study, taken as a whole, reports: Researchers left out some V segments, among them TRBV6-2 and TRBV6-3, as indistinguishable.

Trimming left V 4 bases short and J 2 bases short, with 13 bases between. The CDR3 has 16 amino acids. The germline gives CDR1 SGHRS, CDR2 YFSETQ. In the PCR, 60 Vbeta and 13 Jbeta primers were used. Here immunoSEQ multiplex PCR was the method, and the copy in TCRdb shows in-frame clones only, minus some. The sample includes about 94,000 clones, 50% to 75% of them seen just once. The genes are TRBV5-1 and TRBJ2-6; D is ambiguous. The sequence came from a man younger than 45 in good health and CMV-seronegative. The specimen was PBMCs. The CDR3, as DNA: TGCGCCAGCAGCCCCATGGCAGTGGCTGGGGCCAACGTCCTGACTTTC. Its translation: CASSPMAVAGANVLTF.